The clone carrying this T cell receptor (beta chain) appeared a few times. The target antigen is unknown. The sample originates from a study of T cell responses to AZD1222 COVID-19 vaccine. At the level of the study: Second-dose recipients at about 4 or about 12 weeks were treated as one pooled group. The study, taken as a whole, reports: Among vaccine-associated CD4 TCRs, coverage spanned spike, with dominance at 160-218 and 743-854. Spike-specific TCR depth and breadth grew after two AZD1222 doses. Of the AZD1222 recipients, only five to seven were seropositive at baseline.

In germline, CDR1 is SGDLS, CDR2 YYNGEE. This CDR3 region has 14 residues. The germline V and J ends were trimmed by 4 bases and 7 bases, with 14 bases remaining between them. Profiling relied on immunoSEQ multiplex PCR, and the TCRdb table lists in-frame clones only, not all of them. The sample lists over 100,000 clones; 90% were seen once. The receptor was isolated from an adult in good health. This chain links TRBV9 with TRBJ1-4; D gene ambiguous. Source: peripheral blood, taken on day 0 of AZD1222 vaccination. Here the CDR3 reads CASSSPPAVEKLFF. The CDR3 DNA sequence: TGTGCCAGCAGCTCCCCCCCGGCGGTTGAAAAACTGTTTTTT.